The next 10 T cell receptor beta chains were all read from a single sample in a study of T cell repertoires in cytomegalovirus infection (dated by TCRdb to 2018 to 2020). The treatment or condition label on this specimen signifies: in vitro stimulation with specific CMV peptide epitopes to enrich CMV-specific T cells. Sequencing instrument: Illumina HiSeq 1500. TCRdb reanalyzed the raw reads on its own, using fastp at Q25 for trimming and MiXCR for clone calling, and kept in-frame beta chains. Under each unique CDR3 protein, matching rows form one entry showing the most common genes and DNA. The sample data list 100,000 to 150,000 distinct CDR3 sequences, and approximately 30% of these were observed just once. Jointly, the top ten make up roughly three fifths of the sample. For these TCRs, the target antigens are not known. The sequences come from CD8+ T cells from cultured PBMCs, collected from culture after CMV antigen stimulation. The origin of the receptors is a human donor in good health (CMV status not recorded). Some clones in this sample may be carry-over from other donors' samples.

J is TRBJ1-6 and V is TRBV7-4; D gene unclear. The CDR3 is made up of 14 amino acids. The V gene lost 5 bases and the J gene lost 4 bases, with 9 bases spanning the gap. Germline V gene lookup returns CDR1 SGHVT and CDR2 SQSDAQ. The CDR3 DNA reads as TGTGCCAGCAGCCCCGGACTGTATAATTCACCCCTCCACTTT. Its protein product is CASSPGLYNSPLHF. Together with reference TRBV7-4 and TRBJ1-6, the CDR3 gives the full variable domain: GAGVSQSPRYKVAKRGRDVALRCDSISGHVTLYWYRQTLGQGSEVLTYSQSDAQRDKSGRPSGRFSAERPERSVSTLKIQRTEQGDSAVYLCASSPGLYNSPLHFGNGTRLTVT.

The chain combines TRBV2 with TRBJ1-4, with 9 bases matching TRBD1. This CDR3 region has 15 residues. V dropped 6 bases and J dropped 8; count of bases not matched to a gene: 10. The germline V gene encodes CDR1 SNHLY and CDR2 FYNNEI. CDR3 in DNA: TGTGCCAGCAGAGCGGACAGGGGCTTTTACGAAAAACTGTTTTTT. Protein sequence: CASRADRGFYEKLFF.

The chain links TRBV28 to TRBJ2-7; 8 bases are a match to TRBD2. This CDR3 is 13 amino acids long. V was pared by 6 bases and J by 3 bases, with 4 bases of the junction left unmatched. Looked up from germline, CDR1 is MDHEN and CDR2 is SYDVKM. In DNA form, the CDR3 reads TGTGCCAGCAGCCCCGGGAGGGGCTACGAGCAGTACTTC. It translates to CASSPGRGYEQYF.

CDR3 nucleotides: TGTGCCATCAGTGCTCTAGCGGGGGACACAGATACGCAGTATTTT. Its protein is CAISALAGDTDTQYF. The genes are TRBV10-3 and TRBJ2-3; 10 nucleotides align to TRBD2. CDR3 length equals 15 residues. CDR1 and CDR2 (germline): ENHRY, SYGVKD. The junction had 3 bases not matched to a gene; V was cut back by 4 bases and J by 2 bases.

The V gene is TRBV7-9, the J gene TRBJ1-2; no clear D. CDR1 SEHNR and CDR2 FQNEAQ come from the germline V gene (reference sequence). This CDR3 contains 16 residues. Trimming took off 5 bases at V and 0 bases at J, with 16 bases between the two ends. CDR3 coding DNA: TGTGCCAGCAGCGACCCCGTCGGCGGGACTAACTATGGCTACACCTTC. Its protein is CASSDPVGGTNYGYTF.

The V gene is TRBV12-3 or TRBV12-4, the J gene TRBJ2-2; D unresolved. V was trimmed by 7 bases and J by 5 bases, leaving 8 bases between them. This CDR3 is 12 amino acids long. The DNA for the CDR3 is TGTGCCAGCACGTCCCAAACCGGGGAGCTGTTTTTT. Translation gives CASTSQTGELFF.

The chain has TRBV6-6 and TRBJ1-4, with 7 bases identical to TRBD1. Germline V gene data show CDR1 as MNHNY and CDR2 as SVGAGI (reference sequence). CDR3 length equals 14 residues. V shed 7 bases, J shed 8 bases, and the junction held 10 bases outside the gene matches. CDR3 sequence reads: CASTTQGTNEKLFF. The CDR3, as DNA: TGTGCCAGCACCACACAGGGGACGAACGAAAAACTGTTTTTT.

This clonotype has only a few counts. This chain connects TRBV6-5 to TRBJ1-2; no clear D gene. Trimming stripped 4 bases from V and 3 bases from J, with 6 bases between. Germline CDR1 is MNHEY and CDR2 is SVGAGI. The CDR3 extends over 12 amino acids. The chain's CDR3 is CASSSGHYGYTF. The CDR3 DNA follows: TGTGCCAGCAGTTCAGGCCACTATGGCTACACCTTC.

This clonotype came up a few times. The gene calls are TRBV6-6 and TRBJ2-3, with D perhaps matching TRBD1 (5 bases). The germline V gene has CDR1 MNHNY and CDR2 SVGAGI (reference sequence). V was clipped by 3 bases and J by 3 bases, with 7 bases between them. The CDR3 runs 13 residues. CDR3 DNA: TGTGCCAGCAGTTATCAGGGAACAGATACGCAGTATTTT. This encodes CASSYQGTDTQYF.

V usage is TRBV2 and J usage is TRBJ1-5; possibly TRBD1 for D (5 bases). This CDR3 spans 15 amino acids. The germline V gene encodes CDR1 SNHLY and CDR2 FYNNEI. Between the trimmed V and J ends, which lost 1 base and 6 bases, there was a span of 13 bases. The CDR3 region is CASSEVRVRVQPQHF. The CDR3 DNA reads TGTGCCAGCAGTGAAGTCAGGGTTAGGGTTCAGCCCCAGCATTTT. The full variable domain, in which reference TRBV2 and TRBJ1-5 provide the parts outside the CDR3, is EPEVTQTPSHQVTQMGQEVILRCVPISNHLYFYWYRQILGQKVEFLVSFYNNEISEKSEIFDDQFSVERPDGSNFTLKIRSTKLEDSAMYFCASSEVRVRVQPQHFGDGTRLSIL.